The rows below give T cell receptor beta chains drawn from one sample of a study of regulatory T cells in long-lasting Graves disease. MiXCR, run by TCRdb on the multiplex PCR reads, gives a single entry per CDR3 protein. The table has about 470,000 distinct CDR3 sequences, about a fifth seen once. Sequenced material: peripheral blood mononuclear cells (PBMCs), taken when the disease was refractory, from a patient treated with antithyroid drugs. These receptors all come from a female donor with Graves disease. Each CDR3 is given with its conserved first and last residue. A D gene is named only where the DNA matches it firmly. Clone size is shown for a subset of rows, as once, few, many or a class of expanded clone.

V gene	D gene	clone size	J gene	CDR3 protein	CDR3 DNA
TRBV11-2	TRBD1	many	TRBJ2-7	CASRWGTGGAEQYF	TGTGCCAGCCGGTGGGGGACAGGGGGCGCCGAGCAGTACTTC
TRBV7-8	-	few	TRBJ1-5	CASSANRAGQPQHF	TGTGCCAGCAGCGCGAACAGGGCGGGCCAGCCCCAGCATTTT
TRBV7-9	-	few	TRBJ1-2	CASSFGETGRGYTF	TGTGCCAGCAGCTTTGGAGAGACAGGCCGAGGCTACACCTTC
TRBV25-1	-	many	TRBJ1-2	CASSDVGVLVDGYTF	TGTGCCAGCAGTGACGTAGGGGTTCTGGTGGATGGCTACACCTTC
TRBV20-1	-	many	TRBJ2-7	CSAKDSLSYEQYF	TGCAGTGCTAAAGACAGCCTAAGCTACGAGCAGTACTTC
TRBV5-1	-	once	TRBJ1-1	CASSQIGGNPGGTEAFF	TGCGCCAGCAGCCAGATTGGCGGCAACCCTGGGGGCACTGAAGCTTTCTTT
TRBV19	-	few	TRBJ2-5	CASSHRDEETQYF	TGTGCCAGTAGTCACCGGGACGAAGAGACCCAGTACTTC
TRBV18	TRBD1	-	TRBJ2-1	CASSRGQGRDNEQFF	TGTGCCAGCTCTAGGGGACAGGGAAGAGACAATGAGCAGTTCTTC
TRBV28	-	many	TRBJ2-4	CASSSGGPVTAKNIQYF	TGTGCCAGCTCGTCCGGGGGGCCAGTGACGGCCAAAAACATTCAGTACTTC
TRBV5-4	TRBD1	-	TRBJ2-2	CASSQATGGGTGELFF	TGTGCCAGCAGCCAAGCTACAGGGGGTGGGACCGGGGAGCTGTTTTTT
TRBV2	TRBD2	many	TRBJ2-4	CASSAGLAGEAKNIQYF	TGTGCCAGCAGCGCTGGACTAGCGGGTGAAGCCAAAAACATTCAGTACTTC
TRBV6-5	-	many	TRBJ1-5	CASSYLDQPQHF	TGTGCCAGCAGTTACTTAGATCAGCCCCAGCATTTT
TRBV7-9	-	many	TRBJ2-5	CASSSTTGQETQYF	TGTGCCAGCAGCTCGACGACAGGCCAAGAGACCCAGTACTTC
TRBV10-3	-	few	TRBJ1-5	CAITEARNQPQHF	TGTGCCATCACCGAGGCGCGCAATCAGCCCCAGCATTTT
TRBV28	TRBD1	few	TRBJ1-1	CASSGQGLTEAFF	TGTGCCAGCAGTGGACAGGGGTTGACTGAAGCTTTCTTT
TRBV6-1	TRBD1	few	TRBJ2-7	CASTGTGTLYEQYF	TGTGCCAGCACCGGGACAGGGACCTTATACGAGCAGTACTTC
TRBV7-3	TRBD2	-	TRBJ2-3	CASTSGAGVTDTQYF	TGTGCCAGCACTTCAGGAGCGGGGGTTACAGATACGCAGTATTTT
TRBV27	-	many	TRBJ1-5	CASSLSASPGQPQHF	TGTGCCAGCAGTTTATCGGCCAGTCCGGGTCAGCCCCAGCATTTT
TRBV4-3	-	-	TRBJ1-2	CASSQGVSVHYGYTF	TGCGCCAGCAGCCAAGGGGTTTCTGTGCATTATGGCTACACCTTC
TRBV18	-	-	TRBJ1-1	CASSPPVVGEAFF	TGTGCCAGCTCACCACCGGTAGTTGGTGAAGCTTTCTTT
TRBV5-1	TRBD1	-	TRBJ1-2	CASSLETGWLAGYTF	TGCGCCAGCAGCTTGGAGACAGGGTGGCTCGCTGGCTACACCTTC
TRBV7-9	TRBD1	-	TRBJ2-7	CASSPTGGRGEQYF	TGTGCCAGCAGTCCTACAGGGGGCAGGGGTGAGCAGTACTTC
TRBV5-1	TRBD1	once	TRBJ2-6	CASSLAGTGGMGANVLTF	TGCGCCAGCAGCTTGGCCGGGACAGGGGGCATGGGGGCCAACGTCCTGACTTTC
TRBV4-2	-	-	TRBJ1-5	CASSPTGNSNQPQHF	TGTGCCAGCAGCCCGACAGGAAATAGCAATCAGCCCCAGCATTTT
TRBV14	-	-	TRBJ2-3	CASSLNKGYGTDTQYF	TGTGCCAGCAGCCTAAATAAGGGATACGGCACAGATACGCAGTATTTT
TRBV12-3/TRBV12-4	-	many	TRBJ1-1	CASTDMTLGAFF	TGTGCCAGCACCGACATGACGCTTGGAGCTTTCTTT
TRBV30	-	-	TRBJ2-2	CAWTYPGTGELFF	TGTGCCTGGACTTACCCCGGCACCGGGGAGCTGTTTTTT
TRBV15	-	-	TRBJ2-3	CATSRRSDTQYF	TGTGCCACCAGCCGACGTTCGGATACGCAGTATTTT
TRBV12-3/TRBV12-4	TRBD1	many	TRBJ1-3	CASSLRTGGFSSGNTIYF	TGTGCCAGCAGTTTACGGACAGGGGGCTTCAGTTCTGGAAACACCATATATTTT
TRBV5-8	TRBD1	-	TRBJ1-3	CASSLGQGGGNTIYF	TGTGCCAGCAGCTTGGGACAGGGAGGTGGAAACACCATATATTTT
TRBV5-4	-	few	TRBJ2-7	CASSPEGATSYEQYF	TGTGCCAGCTCCCCTGAGGGCGCTACCTCCTACGAGCAGTACTTC
TRBV10-3	-	many	TRBJ1-4	CATRQDEKLFF	TGTGCCACCCGACAGGATGAAAAACTGTTTTTT
TRBV7-8	-	few	TRBJ2-3	CASSSFGQFTADTQYF	TGTGCCAGCAGCTCCTTCGGACAGTTCACGGCAGATACGCAGTATTTT
TRBV5-1	-	-	TRBJ2-6	CASSSPDAPTLSGANVLTF	TGCGCCAGCAGCTCGCCCGACGCGCCTACCCTCTCTGGGGCCAACGTCCTGACTTTC
TRBV11-2	-	-	TRBJ2-7	CASSLEGAGLSGEQYF	TGTGCCAGCAGCTTAGAGGGGGCAGGACTATCAGGGGAGCAGTACTTC
TRBV5-5	-	-	TRBJ1-5	CASSLFEGKAQPQHF	TGTGCCAGCAGCTTGTTTGAGGGAAAGGCTCAGCCCCAGCATTTT
TRBV28	-	-	TRBJ2-1	CASRGLENYNEQFF	TGTGCCAGCAGGGGCCTAGAAAACTACAATGAGCAGTTCTTC
TRBV27	TRBD1	many	TRBJ2-5	CASSLGTADSETQYF	TGTGCCAGCAGTTTAGGGACAGCGGATTCGGAGACCCAGTACTTC
TRBV28	-	-	TRBJ1-1	CASTAGRLITEAFF	TGTGCCAGCACTGCGGGACGGCTTATCACTGAAGCTTTCTTT
TRBV11-2	-	many	TRBJ1-1	CASSPLRGKNTEAFF	TGTGCCAGCAGCCCCTTAAGAGGGAAGAACACTGAAGCTTTCTTT
TRBV28	-	-	TRBJ1-5	CASSFSGYSNQPQHF	TGTGCCAGCAGTTTTTCGGGGTATAGCAATCAGCCCCAGCATTTT
TRBV7-3	-	many	TRBJ2-7	CASSLTGHEGSEQYF	TGTGCCAGCAGCTTAACAGGACATGAGGGGAGCGAGCAGTACTTC
TRBV5-5	-	few	TRBJ1-5	CASSRTRAGRQPQHF	TGTGCCAGCAGTCGAACCCGGGCCGGTCGTCAGCCCCAGCATTTT
TRBV29-1	-	-	TRBJ1-1	CSVFKDTEAFF	TGCAGCGTTTTTAAGGACACTGAAGCTTTCTTT
TRBV9	-	-	TRBJ2-4	CATANAGLAKNIQYF	TGTGCCACAGCGAATGCGGGACTAGCCAAAAACATTCAGTACTTC